This T cell receptor (beta chain) was recorded in a study of vaccination and CD4 T cells after COVID-19. In the study overall: Six male and four female convalescents took part, two of them Hispanic.

V shed 6 bases and J 5 bases; nucleotides not matched to a gene: 6. In germline, CDR1 is WNHNN, CDR2 SYGVQD (reference sequence). CDR3 size: 16 residues. The treatment: approximately 10-day PBMC culture with coronavirus spike peptide pools or control peptides (ViraFEST assay). ViraFEST expanded antigen-specific T cells with peptide pools, then sequenced TCRs. This clonotype turned up a few times. The antigen remains unidentified. With the Oncomine TCR Beta short-read assay, DNA from cultured CD4+ T cells was sequenced. MiXCR, run by TCRdb on the PCR reads, gives a single entry per CDR3 protein. The table shows more than 12,000 distinct CDR3 sequences, with around 49% occurring only once. General study results and limits: Spike mono-reactivity was the property of 304 of 307 vaccine-specific clones in convalescent patients.

The clonotype originates from a human donor who had recovered from COVID-19. The V call is TRBV10-1, the J call TRBJ2-3; 15 positions match TRBD2. What was sequenced was CD4+ T cells from blood, cultured in vitro. The CDR3 coding sequence is TGCGCCAGCAGCCTTGGACTAGCGGGAGGGCTAGATACGCAGTATTTT. Amino acid sequence: CASSLGLAGGLDTQYF.